This TCR beta chain was sequenced during a study of memory CD4+ T cells and cytomegalovirus serostatus. Study-level information: Healthy Belgian adult donors included nine or ten CMV-positive and 24 CMV-negative people. Overall study results and limits: CMV serostatus prediction reached median AUC approximately 0.95, or 0.91 with US-trained model.

The sort gate was single viable CD3+CD4+CD8-CD45RO+ cells for memory CD4+ T cells. Positive selection with CD4 microbeads enriched total CD4+ T cells. Method: immunoSEQ multiplex PCR; TCRdb's copy keeps in-frame clones and lacks some. The sample lists some 50,000 clones; approximately 74% were seen once. Germline assignment: CDR1 MNHEY and CDR2 SMNVEV (reference sequence). The CDR3 length is 14 residues. The J segment lost 8 bases and the V segment lost 0 bases, leaving 2 bases of the junction unmatched. Concerning this clone itself: Its antigen is not known.

The chain has TRBV27 and TRBJ1-4; 8 bases agree with TRBD1. Sequenced sample: memory CD4+ T cells from blood. The TCR originated in an adult in good health and CMV-seropositive. The CDR3, as DNA: TGTGCCAGCAGTTTATCGAACAGGGGGGAAAAACTGTTTTTT. Amino acids: CASSLSNRGEKLFF.